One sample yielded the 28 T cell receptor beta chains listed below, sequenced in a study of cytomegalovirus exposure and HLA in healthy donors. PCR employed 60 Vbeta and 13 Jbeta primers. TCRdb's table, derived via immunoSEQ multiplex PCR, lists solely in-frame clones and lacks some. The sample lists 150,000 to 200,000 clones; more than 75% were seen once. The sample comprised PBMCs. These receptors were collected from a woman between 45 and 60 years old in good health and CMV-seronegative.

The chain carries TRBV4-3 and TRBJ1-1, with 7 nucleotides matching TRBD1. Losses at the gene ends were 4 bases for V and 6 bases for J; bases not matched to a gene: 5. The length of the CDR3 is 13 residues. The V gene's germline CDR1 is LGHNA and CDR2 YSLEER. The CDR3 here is CASSPFQGAEAFF. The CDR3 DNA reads TGCGCCAGCAGCCCCTTTCAGGGGGCTGAAGCTTTCTTT.

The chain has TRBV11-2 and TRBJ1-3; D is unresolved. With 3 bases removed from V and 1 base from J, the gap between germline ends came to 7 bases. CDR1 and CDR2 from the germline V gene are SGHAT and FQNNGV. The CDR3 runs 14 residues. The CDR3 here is CASSFPGSGNTIYF. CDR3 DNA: TGTGCCAGCAGCTTCCCCGGTTCTGGAAACACCATATATTTT.

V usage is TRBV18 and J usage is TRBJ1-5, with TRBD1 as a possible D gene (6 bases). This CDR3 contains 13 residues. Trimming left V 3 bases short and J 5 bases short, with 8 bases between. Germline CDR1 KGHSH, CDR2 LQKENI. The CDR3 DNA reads TGTGCCAGCTCACCTAACAGGGATCAGCCCCAGCATTTT. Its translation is CASSPNRDQPQHF.

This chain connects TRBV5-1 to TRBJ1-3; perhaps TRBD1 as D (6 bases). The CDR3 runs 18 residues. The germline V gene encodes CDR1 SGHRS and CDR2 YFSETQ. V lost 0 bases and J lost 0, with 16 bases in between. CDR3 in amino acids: CASSLAGGGASSGNTIYF. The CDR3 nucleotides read TGCGCCAGCAGCTTGGCCGGCGGGGGGGCCAGCTCTGGAAACACCATATATTTT.

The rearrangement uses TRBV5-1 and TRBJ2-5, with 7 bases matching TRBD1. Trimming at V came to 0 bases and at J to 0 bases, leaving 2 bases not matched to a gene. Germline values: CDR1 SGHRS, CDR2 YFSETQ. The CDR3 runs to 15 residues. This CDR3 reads CASSLGDRDQETQYF. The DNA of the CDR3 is TGCGCCAGCAGCTTGGGGGACAGAGACCAAGAGACCCAGTACTTC.

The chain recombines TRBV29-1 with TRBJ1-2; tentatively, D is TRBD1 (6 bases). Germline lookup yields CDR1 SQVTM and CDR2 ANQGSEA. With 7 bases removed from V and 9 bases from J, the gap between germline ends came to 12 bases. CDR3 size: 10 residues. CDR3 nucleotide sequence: TGCAGCGCCAGGGACACCAGCTACACCTTC. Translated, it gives CSARDTSYTF. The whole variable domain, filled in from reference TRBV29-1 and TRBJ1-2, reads SAVISQKPSRDICQRGTSLTIQCQVDSQVTMMFWYRQQPGQSLTLIATANQGSEATYESGFVIDKFPISRPNLTFSTLTVSNMSPEDSSIYLCSARDTSYTFGSGTRLTVV.

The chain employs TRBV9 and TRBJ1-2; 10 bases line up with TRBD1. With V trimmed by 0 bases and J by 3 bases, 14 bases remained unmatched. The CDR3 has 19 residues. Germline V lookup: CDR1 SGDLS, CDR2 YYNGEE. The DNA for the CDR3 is TGTGCCAGCAGCGTAGCTTCGGGACAGGGGCCCGGGACCTACTATGGCTACACCTTC. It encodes CASSVASGQGPGTYYGYTF.

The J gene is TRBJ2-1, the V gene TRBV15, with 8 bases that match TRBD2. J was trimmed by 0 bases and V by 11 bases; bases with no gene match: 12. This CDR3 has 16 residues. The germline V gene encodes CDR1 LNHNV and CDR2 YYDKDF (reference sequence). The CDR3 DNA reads TGTGCCGCCGGGACTAGGGGAAAGAGCTCCTACAATGAGCAGTTCTTC. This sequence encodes CAAGTRGKSSYNEQFF.

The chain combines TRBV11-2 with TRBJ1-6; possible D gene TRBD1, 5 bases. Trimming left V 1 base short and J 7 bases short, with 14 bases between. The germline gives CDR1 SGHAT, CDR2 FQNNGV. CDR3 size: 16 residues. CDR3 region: CASSLGLRGGNSPLHF. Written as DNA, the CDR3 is TGTGCCAGCAGCTTAGGTCTGAGGGGAGGCAATTCACCCCTCCACTTT.

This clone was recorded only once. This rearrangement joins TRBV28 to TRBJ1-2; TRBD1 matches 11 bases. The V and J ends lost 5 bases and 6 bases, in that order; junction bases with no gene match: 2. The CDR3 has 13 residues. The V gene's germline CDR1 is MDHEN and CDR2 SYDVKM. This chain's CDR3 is CASSLGQGDGYTF. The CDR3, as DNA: TGTGCCAGCAGTCTGGGACAGGGGGATGGCTACACCTTC.

The CDR3 nucleotides are TGTGCCAGCAGCTTCTCCCAGGGGGCGGTTGAAGCTTTCTTT. Its translation: CASSFSQGAVEAFF. V gene TRBV11-2 combines with J gene TRBJ1-1; 8 nucleotides agree with TRBD1. The ends lost 3 bases at V and 7 bases at J; junction bases unmatched: 7. Germline V gene data show CDR1 as SGHAT and CDR2 as FQNNGV. This CDR3 is 14 amino acids long. The full variable domain, in which reference TRBV11-2 and TRBJ1-1 provide the parts outside the CDR3, is EAGVAQSPRYKIIEKRQSVAFWCNPISGHATLYWYQQILGQGPKLLIQFQNNGVVDDSQLPKDRFSAERLKGVDSTLKIQPAKLEDSAVYLCASSFSQGAVEAFFGQGTRLTVV.

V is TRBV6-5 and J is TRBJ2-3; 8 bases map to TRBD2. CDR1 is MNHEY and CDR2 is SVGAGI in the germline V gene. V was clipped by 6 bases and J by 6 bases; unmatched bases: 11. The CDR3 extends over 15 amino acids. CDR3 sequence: CASRPGLVLRDTQYF. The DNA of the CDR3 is TGTGCCAGCAGGCCGGGACTAGTGTTAAGGGATACGCAGTATTTT.

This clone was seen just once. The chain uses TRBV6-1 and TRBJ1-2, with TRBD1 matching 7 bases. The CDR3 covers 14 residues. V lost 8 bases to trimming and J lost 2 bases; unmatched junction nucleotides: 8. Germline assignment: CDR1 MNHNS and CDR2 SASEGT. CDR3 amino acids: CASQQGSGNYGYTF. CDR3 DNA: TGTGCCAGCCAACAGGGGTCGGGAAACTATGGCTACACCTTC.

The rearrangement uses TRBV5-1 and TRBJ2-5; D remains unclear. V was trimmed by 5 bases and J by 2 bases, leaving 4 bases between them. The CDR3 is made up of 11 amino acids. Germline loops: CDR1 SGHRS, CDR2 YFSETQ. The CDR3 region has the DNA TGCGCCAGCAGTTATCAAGAGACCCAGTACTTC. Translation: CASSYQETQYF. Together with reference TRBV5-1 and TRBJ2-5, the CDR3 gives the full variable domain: KAGVTQTPRYLIKTRGQQVTLSCSPISGHRSVSWYQQTPGQGLQFLFEYFSETQRNKGNFPGRFSGRQFSNSRSEMNVSTLELGDSALYLCASSYQETQYFGPGTRLLVL.

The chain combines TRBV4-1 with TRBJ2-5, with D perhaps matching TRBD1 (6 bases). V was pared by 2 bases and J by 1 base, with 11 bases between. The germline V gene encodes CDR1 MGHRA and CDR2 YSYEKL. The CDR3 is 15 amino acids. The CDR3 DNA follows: TGCGCCAGCAGCCAAACAGGGTACCCCCAAGAGACCCAGTACTTC. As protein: CASSQTGYPQETQYF.

CDR3 region: CASSLAPGLGIQYF. In DNA form, the CDR3 reads TGTGCCAGCAGCTTAGCCCCAGGGTTAGGCATTCAGTACTTC. V gene TRBV7-8 combines with J gene TRBJ2-4, with D possibly matching TRBD1 (5 bases). This CDR3 comprises 14 residues. In germline, CDR1 is SGHVS, CDR2 FQNEAQ. V was clipped by 0 bases and J by 9 bases, with 12 bases between them.

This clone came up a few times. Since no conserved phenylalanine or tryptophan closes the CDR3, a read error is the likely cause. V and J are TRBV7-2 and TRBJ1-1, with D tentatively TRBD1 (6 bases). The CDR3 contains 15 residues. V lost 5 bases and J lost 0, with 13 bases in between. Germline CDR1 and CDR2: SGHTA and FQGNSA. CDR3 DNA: TGTGCCAGCAGCCCCCTAGGACAGCTGAACACTGAAGCTTTCCTT. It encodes CASSPLGQLNTEAFL.

The CDR3 sequence: CASSALEGRTEAFF. The CDR3 DNA follows: TGTGCCAGCAGTGCCCTGGAGGGGCGCACTGAAGCTTTCTTT. The genes are TRBV2 and TRBJ1-1; D is possibly TRBD1 (5 bases). Deletions cut 4 bases from V and 4 bases from J, with 13 bases between. The CDR3 totals 14 residues. The germline gives CDR1 SNHLY, CDR2 FYNNEI.

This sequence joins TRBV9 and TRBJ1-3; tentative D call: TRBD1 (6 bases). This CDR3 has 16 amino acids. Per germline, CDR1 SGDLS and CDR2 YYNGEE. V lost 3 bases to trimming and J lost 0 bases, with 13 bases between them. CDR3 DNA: TGTGCCAGCAGCGGGGGGGGCAGGAGCTCTGGAAACACCATATATTTT. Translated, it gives CASSGGGRSSGNTIYF.

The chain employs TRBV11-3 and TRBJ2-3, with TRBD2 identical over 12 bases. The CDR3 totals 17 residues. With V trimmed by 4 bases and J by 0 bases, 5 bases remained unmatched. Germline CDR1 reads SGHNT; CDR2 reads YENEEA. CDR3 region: CASSSRTSGTSTDTQYF. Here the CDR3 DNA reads TGTGCCAGCAGCTCCCGGACTAGCGGGACTAGCACAGATACGCAGTATTTT. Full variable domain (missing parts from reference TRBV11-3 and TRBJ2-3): EAGVVQSPRYKIIEKKQPVAFWCNPISGHNTLYWYLQNLGQGPELLIRYENEEAVDDSQLPKDRFSAERLKGVDSTLKIQPAELGDSAVYLCASSSRTSGTSTDTQYFGPGTRLTVL.

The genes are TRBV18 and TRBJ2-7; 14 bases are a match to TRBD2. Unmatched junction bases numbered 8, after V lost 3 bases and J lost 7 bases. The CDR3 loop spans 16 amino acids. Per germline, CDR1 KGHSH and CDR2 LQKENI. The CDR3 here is CASSPQRTSGRKEQYF. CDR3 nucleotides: TGTGCCAGCTCACCTCAGCGGACTAGCGGGAGGAAAGAGCAGTACTTC. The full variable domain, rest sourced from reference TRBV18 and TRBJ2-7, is NAGVMQNPRHLVRRRGQEARLRCSPMKGHSHVYWYRQLPEEGLKFMVYLQKENIIDESGMPKERFSAEFPKEGPSILRIQQVVRGDSAAYFCASSPQRTSGRKEQYFGPGTRLTVT.

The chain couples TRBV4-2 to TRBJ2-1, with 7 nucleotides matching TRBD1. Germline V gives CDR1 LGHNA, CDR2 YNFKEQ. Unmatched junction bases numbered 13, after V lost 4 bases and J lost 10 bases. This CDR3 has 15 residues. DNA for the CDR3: TGTGCCAGCAGCCTTACACGGGGACAGATGCCCGAGCAGTTCTTC. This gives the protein CASSLTRGQMPEQFF.

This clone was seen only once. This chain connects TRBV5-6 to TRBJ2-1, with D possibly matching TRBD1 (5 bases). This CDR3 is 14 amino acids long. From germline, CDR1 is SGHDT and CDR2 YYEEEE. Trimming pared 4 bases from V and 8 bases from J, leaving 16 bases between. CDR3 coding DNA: TGTGCCAGCAGCCTCCCCGCAGGGTGGCATGAGCAGTTCTTC. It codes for CASSLPAGWHEQFF.

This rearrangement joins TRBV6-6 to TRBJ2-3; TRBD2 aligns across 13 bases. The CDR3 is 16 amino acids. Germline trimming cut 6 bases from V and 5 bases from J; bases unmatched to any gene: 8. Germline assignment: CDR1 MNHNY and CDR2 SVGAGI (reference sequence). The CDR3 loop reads CASRTSGGATRDTQYF. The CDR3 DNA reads TGTGCCAGCAGAACTAGCGGGGGGGCCACCCGAGATACGCAGTATTTT.

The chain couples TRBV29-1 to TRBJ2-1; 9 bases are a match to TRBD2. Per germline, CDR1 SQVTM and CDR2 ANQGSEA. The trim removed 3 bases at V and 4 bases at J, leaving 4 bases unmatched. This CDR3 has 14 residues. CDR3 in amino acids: CSVDSSGMYNEQFF. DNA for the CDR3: TGCAGCGTTGATTCTAGCGGGATGTACAATGAGCAGTTCTTC.

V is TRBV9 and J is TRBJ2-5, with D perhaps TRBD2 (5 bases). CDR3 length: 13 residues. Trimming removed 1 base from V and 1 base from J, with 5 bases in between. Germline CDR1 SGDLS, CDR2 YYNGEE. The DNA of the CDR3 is TGTGCCAGCAGCGTACGGGGCCAAGAGACCCAGTACTTC. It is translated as CASSVRGQETQYF. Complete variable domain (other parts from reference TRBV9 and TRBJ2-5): DSGVTQTPKHLITATGQRVTLRCSPRSGDLSVYWYQQSLDQGLQFLIQYYNGEERAKGNILERFSAQQFPDLHSELNLSSLELGDSALYFCASSVRGQETQYFGPGTRLLVL.

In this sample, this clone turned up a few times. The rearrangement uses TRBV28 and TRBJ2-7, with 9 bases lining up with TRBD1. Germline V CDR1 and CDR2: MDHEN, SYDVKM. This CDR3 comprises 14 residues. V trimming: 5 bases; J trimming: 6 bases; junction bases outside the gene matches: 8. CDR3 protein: CASSPRTGAVEQYF. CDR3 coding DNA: TGTGCCAGCAGTCCCAGGACAGGGGCGGTCGAGCAGTACTTC.

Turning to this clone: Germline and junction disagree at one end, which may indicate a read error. The CDR3 loop is CASRGQGIDERYF. In nucleotides, the CDR3 is TGTGCCAGTAGGGGACAGGGGATCGACGAGCGGTACTTC. The J gene is TRBJ2-7, the V gene TRBV19, with 10 positions matching TRBD1. Germline V gene data show CDR1 as LNHDA and CDR2 as SQIVND (reference sequence). This CDR3 spans 13 amino acids.